This TCR beta chain appears in the sequencing data of a study of blood T cell repertoires in COVID-19. Overall study: T cells, B-cell-depleted T cells, or PBMCs provided the cDNA or gDNA that served as material.

Seattle researchers signed up patients amid active infection and tracked them longitudinally. Method: immunoSEQ multiplex PCR; TCRdb's copy keeps in-frame clones and lacks some. The sample contains more than 250,000 clones, about 91% of which appear only once. This TCR was recovered from a woman in her twenties or thirties with COVID-19, enrolled during active disease. Input material: peripheral blood.

CDR3 bases: TGTGCCAGCTCACCGAACGGACAAGCGTACTATGGCTACACCTTC. Protein sequence: CASSPNGQAYYGYTF. The chain uses TRBV18 and TRBJ1-2, with D perhaps matching TRBD1 (5 bases). CDR1 and CDR2 (germline): KGHSH, LQKENI. Between the trimmed V and J ends, which lost 3 bases and 3 bases, there was a span of 14 bases. The CDR3 sequence is 15 residues long.